This T cell receptor beta chain was obtained from a study of shared clonotypes between healthy human individuals. TCRdb's copy holds only in-frame clones and misses some; the assay was immunoSEQ multiplex PCR. This sample carries 2 million to 2.5 million clones, 85% to 95% of them seen once, and the ten largest clones take 0.37%. V lost 7 bases and J lost 0, with 11 bases in between. Germline V gene lookup returns CDR1 SGHRS and CDR2 YFSETQ. This CDR3 spans 14 amino acids. V gene TRBV5-1 combines with J gene TRBJ1-3; D gene unclear. Sequencing was done on a sample of naive CD4+ T cells from PBMCs. Subset given: CD45RA+ positively selected. The origin of this receptor is a man aged 18 to 35 in good health. Some clones in this sample may be carry-over from other donors' samples. This CDR3 is CASGDTGSGNTIYF. CDR3 bases: TGCGCCAGCGGTGACACCGGCTCTGGAAACACCATATATTTT.